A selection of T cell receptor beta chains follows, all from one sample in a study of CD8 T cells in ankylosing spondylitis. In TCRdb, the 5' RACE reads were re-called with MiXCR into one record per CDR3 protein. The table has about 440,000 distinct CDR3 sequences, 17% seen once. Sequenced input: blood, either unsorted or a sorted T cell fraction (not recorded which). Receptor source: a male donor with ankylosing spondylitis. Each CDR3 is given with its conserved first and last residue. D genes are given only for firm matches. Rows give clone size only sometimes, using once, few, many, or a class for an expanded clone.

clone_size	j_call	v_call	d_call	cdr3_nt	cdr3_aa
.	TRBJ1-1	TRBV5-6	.	TGTGCCAGCAGCTTGTTTTCCGGGACAACGAACACTGAAGCTTTCTTT	CASSLFSGTTNTEAFF
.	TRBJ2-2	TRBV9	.	TGTGCCAGCAGCGTAGTGCCTGACACCGGGGAGCTGTTTTTT	CASSVVPDTGELFF
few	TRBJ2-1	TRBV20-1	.	TGCAGTGCCAGATTCAATGAGCAGTTCTTC	CSARFNEQFF
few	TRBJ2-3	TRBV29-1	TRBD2	TGCAGCTTCACTAGCGGTTCCACAGATACGCAGTATTTT	CSFTSGSTDTQYF
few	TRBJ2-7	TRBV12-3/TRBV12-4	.	TGTGCCAGCAGTTTAGGTCAGGCCTGGGAGCAGTACTTC	CASSLGQAWEQYF
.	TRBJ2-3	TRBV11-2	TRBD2	TGTGCCAGCAGCACGCGGACTAGCGGGAGAATAGATACGCAGTATTTT	CASSTRTSGRIDTQYF
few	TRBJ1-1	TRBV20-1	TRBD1	TGCAGTGCTAGTAGGACAGGGGGCTATGCTGAAGCTTTCTTT	CSASRTGGYAEAFF
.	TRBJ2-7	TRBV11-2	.	TGTGCCAGCAGCTTAGGTCTAGTGCGCGAGCAGTACTTC	CASSLGLVREQYF
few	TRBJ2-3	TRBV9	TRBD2	TGTGCCAGCAGCGTAGACGTCGGCGGGGGGCCCCGAGGCACAGATACGCAGTATTTT	CASSVDVGGGPRGTDTQYF
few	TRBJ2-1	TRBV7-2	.	TGTGCCAGCAGCTTATGGAGGAGGGGGGAAAATGAGCAGTTCTTC	CASSLWRRGENEQFF
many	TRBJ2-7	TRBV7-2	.	TGTGCCAGCAGCCTTGGAGGGGGCTACGAGCAGTACTTC	CASSLGGGYEQYF
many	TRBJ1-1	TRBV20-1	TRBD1	TGCAGTGCTAGAGTTGGGCAGGGGGCTAGATGGACTGAAGCTTTCTTT	CSARVGQGARWTEAFF
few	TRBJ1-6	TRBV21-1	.	TGTGCCAGCAGCAATTCACCGTTCAATAGGTCGAGTTCACCCCTCCACTTT	CASSNSPFNRSSSPLHF
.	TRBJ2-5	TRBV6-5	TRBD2	TGTGCCAGCAGTTACTCGAGTAGCGGGACTAGTGAGACCCAGTACTTC	CASSYSSSGTSETQYF
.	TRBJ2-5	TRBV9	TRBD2	TGTGCCAGCAGCCCCTCGGGTAGCGGGAGACCCCAAGAGACCCAGTACTTC	CASSPSGSGRPQETQYF
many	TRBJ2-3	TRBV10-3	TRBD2	TGTGCCATCAGTGTAGGGACTAGCGGTAGCACAGATACGCAGTATTTT	CAISVGTSGSTDTQYF
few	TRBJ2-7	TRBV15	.	TGTGCCACCAGCAGAGAGGGCGGTTACGAGCAGTACTTC	CATSREGGYEQYF
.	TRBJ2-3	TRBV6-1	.	TGTGCCAGCGCCCTAGGGGTTAGGGGCACGTTTCCAGATACGCAGTATTTT	CASALGVRGTFPDTQYF
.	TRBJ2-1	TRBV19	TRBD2	TGTGCCAGTAGTGGGAGCGGGGAAAGCTCCTACAATGAGCAGTTCTTC	CASSGSGESSYNEQFF
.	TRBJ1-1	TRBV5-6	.	TGTGCCAGCAGCTCAACCGACCGGTCGGGAGGGGCGGCTTTCTTT	CASSSTDRSGGAAFF
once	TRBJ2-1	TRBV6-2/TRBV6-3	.	TGTGCCAGCAGGGACCCTTCGTTTAGCTCCTACAATGAGCAGTTCTTC	CASRDPSFSSYNEQFF
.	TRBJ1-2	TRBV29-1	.	TGCAGCGTTGGGGGCGGGGGGTTAAGCTATGGCTACACCTTC	CSVGGGGLSYGYTF
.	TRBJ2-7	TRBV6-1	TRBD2	TGTGCCAGCAGCCCCGGGGAGGGGCCCTCCTACGAGCAGTACTTC	CASSPGEGPSYEQYF
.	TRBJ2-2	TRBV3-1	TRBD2	TGTGCCAGCAGCCGGGGGACCGGACTAGAGGGGACCGGGGAGCTGTTTTTT	CASSRGTGLEGTGELFF
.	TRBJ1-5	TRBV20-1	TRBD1	TGCAGTGCTACTAGGACAGGGTACGACAATCAGCCCCAGCATTTT	CSATRTGYDNQPQHF
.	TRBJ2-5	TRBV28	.	TGTGCCAGCAGTTCAACCACAGGGAAAGAGACCCAGTACTTC	CASSSTTGKETQYF
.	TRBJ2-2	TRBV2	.	TGTGCCAGCAGTGTTAGGAGTAGTTCTAACGCCGGGGAGCTGTTTTTT	CASSVRSSSNAGELFF